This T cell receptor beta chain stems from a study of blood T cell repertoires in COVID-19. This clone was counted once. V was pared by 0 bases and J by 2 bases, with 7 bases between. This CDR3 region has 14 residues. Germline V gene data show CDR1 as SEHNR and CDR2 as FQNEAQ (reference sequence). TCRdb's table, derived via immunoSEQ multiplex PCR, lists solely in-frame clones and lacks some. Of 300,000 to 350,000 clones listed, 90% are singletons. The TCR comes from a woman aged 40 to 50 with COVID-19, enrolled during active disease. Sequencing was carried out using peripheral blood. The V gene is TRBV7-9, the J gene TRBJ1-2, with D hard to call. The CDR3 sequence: CASSLADKNYGYTF. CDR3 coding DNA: TGTGCCAGCAGCTTAGCTGACAAGAACTATGGCTACACCTTC.